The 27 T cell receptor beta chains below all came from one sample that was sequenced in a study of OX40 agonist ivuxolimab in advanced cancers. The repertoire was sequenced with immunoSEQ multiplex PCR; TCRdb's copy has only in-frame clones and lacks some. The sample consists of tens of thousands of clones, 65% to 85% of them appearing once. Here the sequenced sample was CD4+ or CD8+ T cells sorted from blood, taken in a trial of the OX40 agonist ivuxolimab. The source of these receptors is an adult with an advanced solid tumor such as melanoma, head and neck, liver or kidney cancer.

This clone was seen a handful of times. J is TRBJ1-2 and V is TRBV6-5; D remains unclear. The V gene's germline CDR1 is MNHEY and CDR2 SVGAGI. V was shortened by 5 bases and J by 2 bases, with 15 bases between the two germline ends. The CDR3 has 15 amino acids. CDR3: CASSPDPTRNYGYTF. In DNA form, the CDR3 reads TGTGCCAGCAGTCCCGACCCGACCCGAAACTATGGCTACACCTTC.

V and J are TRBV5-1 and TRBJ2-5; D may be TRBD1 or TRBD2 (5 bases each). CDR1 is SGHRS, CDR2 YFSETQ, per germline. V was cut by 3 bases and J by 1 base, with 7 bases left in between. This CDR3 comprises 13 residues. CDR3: CASSSGTQETQYF. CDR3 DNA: TGCGCCAGCAGCTCCGGGACCCAAGAGACCCAGTACTTC.

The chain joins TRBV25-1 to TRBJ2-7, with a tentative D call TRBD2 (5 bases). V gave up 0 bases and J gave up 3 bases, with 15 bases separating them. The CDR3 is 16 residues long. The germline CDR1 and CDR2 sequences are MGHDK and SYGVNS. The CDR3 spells CASSEYRDPMNYEQYV. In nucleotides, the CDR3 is TGTGCCAGCAGTGAATATCGGGATCCGATGAACTACGAGCAGTACGTC.

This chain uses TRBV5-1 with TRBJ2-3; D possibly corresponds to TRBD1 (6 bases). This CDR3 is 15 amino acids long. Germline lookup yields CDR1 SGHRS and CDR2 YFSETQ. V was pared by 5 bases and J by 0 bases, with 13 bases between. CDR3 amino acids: CASRARQDSTDTQYF. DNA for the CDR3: TGCGCCAGCAGAGCTCGACAGGATAGCACAGATACGCAGTATTTT.

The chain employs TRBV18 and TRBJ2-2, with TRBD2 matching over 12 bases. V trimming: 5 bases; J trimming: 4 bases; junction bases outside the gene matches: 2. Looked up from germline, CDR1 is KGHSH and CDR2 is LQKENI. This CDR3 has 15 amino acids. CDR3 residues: CASSTTSGSTGELFF. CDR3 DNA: TGTGCCAGCTCAACGACTAGCGGGAGCACCGGGGAGCTGTTTTTT.

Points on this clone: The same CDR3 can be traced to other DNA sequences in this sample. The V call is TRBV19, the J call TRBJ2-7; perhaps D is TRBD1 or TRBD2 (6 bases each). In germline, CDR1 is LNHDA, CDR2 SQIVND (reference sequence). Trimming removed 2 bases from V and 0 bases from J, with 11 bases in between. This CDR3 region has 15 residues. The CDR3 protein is CASSITGAYSYEQYV. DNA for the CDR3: TGTGCCAGTAGTATAACGGGGGCCTACTCCTACGAGCAGTACGTC.

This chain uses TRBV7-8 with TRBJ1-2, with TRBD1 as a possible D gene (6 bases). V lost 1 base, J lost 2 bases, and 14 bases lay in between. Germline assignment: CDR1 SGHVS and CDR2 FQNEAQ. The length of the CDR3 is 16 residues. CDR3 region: CASSLGGIRGNYGYTF. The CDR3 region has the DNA TGTGCCAGCAGCTTAGGGGGGATTAGGGGGAACTATGGCTACACCTTC.

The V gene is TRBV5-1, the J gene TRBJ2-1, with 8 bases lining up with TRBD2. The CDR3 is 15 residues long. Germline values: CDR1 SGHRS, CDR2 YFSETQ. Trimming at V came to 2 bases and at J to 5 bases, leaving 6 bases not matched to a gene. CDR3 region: CASSLYPGGNNEQFF. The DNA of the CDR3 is TGCGCCAGCAGCTTATATCCGGGGGGGAACAATGAGCAGTTCTTC. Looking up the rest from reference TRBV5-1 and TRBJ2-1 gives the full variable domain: KAGVTQTPRYLIKTRGQQVTLSCSPISGHRSVSWYQQTPGQGLQFLFEYFSETQRNKGNFPGRFSGRQFSNSRSEMNVSTLELGDSALYLCASSLYPGGNNEQFFGPGTRLTVL.

CDR3 amino acids: CASIPSTGALYEQYV. DNA of the CDR3: TGTGCCAGCATCCCATCGACGGGGGCCCTCTACGAGCAGTACGTC. The V and J genes are TRBV5-6 and TRBJ2-7, with D perhaps TRBD1 or TRBD2 (6 bases each). Germline-derived CDR1 and CDR2 are SGHDT and YYEEEE. V gave up 6 bases and J gave up 3 bases, with 19 bases separating them. The CDR3 contains 15 residues.

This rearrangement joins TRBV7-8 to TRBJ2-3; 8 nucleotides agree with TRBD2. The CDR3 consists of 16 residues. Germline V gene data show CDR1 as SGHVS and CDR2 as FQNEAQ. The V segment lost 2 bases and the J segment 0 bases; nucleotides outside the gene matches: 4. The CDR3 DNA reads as TGTGCCAGCAGCTTAAAACTAGCGGACAGCACAGATACGCAGTATTTT. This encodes CASSLKLADSTDTQYF.

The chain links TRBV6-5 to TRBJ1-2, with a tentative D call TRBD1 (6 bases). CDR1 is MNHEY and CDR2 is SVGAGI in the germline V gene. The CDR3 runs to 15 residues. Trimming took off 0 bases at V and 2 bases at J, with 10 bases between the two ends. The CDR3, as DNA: TGTGCCAGCAGTTACTCAGACAGGTGGAACTATGGCTACACCTTC. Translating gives CASSYSDRWNYGYTF.

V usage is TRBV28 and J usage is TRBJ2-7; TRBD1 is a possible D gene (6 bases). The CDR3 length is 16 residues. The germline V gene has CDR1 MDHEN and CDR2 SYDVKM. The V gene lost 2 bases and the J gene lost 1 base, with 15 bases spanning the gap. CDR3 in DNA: TGTGCCAGCAGTTTACAGGGGTTTGTCCGTTCCTACGAGCAGTACTTC. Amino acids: CASSLQGFVRSYEQYF.

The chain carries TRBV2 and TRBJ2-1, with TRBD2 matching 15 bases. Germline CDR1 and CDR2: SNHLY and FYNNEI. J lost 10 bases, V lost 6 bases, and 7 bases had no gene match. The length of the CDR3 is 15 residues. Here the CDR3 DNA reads TGTGCCAGCAGGGGACTAGCGGGGGGAATTTGGGAGCAGTTCTTC. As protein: CASRGLAGGIWEQFF.

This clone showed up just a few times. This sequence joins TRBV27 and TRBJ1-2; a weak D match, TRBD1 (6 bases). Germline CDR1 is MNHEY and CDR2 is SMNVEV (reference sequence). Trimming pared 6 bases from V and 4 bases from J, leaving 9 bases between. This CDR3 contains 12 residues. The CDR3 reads CASRSRGYGYTF. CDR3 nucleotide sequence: TGTGCCAGCAGGTCCAGGGGCTATGGCTACACCTTC.

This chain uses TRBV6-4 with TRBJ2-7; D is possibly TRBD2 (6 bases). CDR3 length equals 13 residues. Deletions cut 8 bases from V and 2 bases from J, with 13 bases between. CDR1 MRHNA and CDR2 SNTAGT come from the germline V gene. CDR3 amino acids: CASAGRGTYEQYF. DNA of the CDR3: TGTGCCAGCGCAGGCCGGGGGACCTACGAGCAGTACTTC.

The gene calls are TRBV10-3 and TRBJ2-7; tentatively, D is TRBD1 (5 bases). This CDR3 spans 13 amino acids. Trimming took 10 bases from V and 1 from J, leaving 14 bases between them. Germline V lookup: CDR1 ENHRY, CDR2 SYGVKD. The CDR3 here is CATRQDNSYEQYV. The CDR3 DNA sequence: TGTGCCACCCGCCAGGACAATTCCTACGAGCAGTACGTC.

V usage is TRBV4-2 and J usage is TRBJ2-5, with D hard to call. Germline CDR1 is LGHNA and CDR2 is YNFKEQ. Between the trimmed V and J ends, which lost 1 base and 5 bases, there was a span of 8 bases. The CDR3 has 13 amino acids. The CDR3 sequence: CASSQVRAETQYF. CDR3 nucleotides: TGTGCCAGCAGCCAAGTTCGCGCGGAGACCCAGTACTTC.

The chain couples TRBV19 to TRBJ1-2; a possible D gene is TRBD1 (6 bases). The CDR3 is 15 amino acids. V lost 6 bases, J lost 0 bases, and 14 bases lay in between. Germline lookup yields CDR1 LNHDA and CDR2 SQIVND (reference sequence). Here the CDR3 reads CASSGQHTANYGYTF. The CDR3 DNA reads TGTGCCAGTAGCGGACAGCATACAGCTAACTATGGCTACACCTTC.

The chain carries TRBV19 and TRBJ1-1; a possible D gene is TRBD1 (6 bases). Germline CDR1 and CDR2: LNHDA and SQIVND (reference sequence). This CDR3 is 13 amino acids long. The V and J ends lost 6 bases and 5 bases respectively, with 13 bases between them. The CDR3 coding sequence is TGTGCCAGTAGACCAAGGGACATAACTGAAGCTTTCTTT. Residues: CASRPRDITEAFF.

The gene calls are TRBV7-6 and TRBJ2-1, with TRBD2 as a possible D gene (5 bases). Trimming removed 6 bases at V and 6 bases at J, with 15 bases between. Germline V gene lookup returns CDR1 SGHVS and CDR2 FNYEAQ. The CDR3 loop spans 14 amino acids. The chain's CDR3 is CASSHGPAVNEQFF. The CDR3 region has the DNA TGTGCCAGCAGTCACGGGCCAGCGGTCAATGAGCAGTTCTTC.

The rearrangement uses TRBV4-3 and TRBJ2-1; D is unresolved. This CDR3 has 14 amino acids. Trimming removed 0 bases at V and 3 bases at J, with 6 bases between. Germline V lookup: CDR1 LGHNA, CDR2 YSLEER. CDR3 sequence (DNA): TGCGCCAGCAGCCAAGATCGTAGCTACAATGAGCAGTTCTTC. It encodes CASSQDRSYNEQFF.

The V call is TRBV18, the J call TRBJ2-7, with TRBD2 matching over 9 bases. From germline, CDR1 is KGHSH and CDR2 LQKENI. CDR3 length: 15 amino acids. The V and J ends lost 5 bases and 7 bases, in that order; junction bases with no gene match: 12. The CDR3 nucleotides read TGTGCCAGCTCATCGACCCGGACGACTAGCGGTGAGCAGTACTTC. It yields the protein CASSSTRTTSGEQYF.

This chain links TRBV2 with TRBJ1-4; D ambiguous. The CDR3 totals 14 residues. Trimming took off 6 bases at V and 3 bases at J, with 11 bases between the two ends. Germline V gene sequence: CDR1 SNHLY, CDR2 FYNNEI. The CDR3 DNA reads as TGTGCCAGCAGCCAACAGTTAGCTAATGAAAAACTGTTTTTT. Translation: CASSQQLANEKLFF.

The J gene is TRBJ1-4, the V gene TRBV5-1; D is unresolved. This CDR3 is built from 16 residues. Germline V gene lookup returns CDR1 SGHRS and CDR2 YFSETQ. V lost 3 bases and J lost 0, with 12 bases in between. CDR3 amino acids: CASSSDLLATNEKLFF. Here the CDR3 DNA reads TGCGCCAGCAGCTCGGATCTCCTTGCAACTAATGAAAAACTGTTTTTT.

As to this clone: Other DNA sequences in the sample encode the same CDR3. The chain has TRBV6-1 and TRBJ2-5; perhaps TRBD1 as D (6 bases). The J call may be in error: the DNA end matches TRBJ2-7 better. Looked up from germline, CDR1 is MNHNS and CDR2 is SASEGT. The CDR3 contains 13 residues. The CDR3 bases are TGTGCCAGCAGTTCGACAGGCTCCTACGAGCAGTACTTC. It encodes CASSSTGSYEQYF.

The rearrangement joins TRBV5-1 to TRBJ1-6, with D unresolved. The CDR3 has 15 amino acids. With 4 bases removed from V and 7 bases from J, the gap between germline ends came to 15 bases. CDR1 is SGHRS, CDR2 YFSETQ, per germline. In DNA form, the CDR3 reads TGCGCCAGCAGCGGAGAACAGAGCAGCAATTCACCCCTCCACTTT. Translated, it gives CASSGEQSSNSPLHF.

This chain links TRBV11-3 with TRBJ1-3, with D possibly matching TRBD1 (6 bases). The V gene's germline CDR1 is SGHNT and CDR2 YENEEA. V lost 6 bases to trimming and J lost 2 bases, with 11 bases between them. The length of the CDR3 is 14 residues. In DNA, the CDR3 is TGTGCCAGCAGTTCAGGGGCGCCTGGAAACACCATATATTTT. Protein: CASSSGAPGNTIYF.